What follows are 14 T cell receptor beta chains derived from one specimen sequenced in a study of blood T cell repertoires in COVID-19. Sequencing used immunoSEQ multiplex PCR; TCRdb keeps in-frame clones, though not all of them. This sample has about 250,000 clones, with roughly 88% found just once. Material for sequencing was peripheral blood. These receptors were collected from a man older than 75 with acute or convalescent COVID-19.

The chain links TRBV7-9 to TRBJ2-1; 7 nucleotides agree with TRBD2. This CDR3 spans 14 amino acids. The germline gives CDR1 SEHNR, CDR2 FQNEAQ (reference sequence). The junction had 5 bases not matched to a gene; V was cut back by 5 bases and J by 4 bases. The CDR3 nucleotides are TGTGCCAGCAGCATGGCGGGAGCATACAATGAGCAGTTCTTC. It codes for CASSMAGAYNEQFF. The variable domain in full, completed from reference TRBV7-9 and TRBJ2-1, reads DTGVSQNPRHKITKRGQNVTFRCDPISEHNRLYWYRQTLGQGPEFLTYFQNEAQLEKSRLLSDRFSAERPKGSFSTLEIQRTEQGDSAMYLCASSMAGAYNEQFFGPGTRLTVL.

This clone was counted a few times. The rearrangement uses TRBV7-8 and TRBJ1-1, with unresolved D. The CDR3 spans 15 residues. The germline V gene has CDR1 SGHVS and CDR2 FQNEAQ. The germline V and J ends were trimmed by 0 bases and 7 bases, with 15 bases remaining between them. The CDR3 nucleotides read TGTGCCAGCAGCTTAGCGTATCGGGGATCAAATGAAGCTTTCTTT. Translating gives CASSLAYRGSNEAFF. Full variable domain (remainder filled in from reference TRBV7-8 and TRBJ1-1): GAGVSQSPRYKVAKRGQDVALRCDPISGHVSLFWYQQALGQGPEFLTYFQNEAQLDKSGLPSDRFFAERPEGSVSTLKIQRTQQEDSAVYLCASSLAYRGSNEAFFGQGTRLTVV.

The genes are TRBV9 and TRBJ1-2; perhaps TRBD1 as D (5 bases). V was cut by 2 bases and J by 1 base, with 12 bases left in between. Germline V lookup: CDR1 SGDLS, CDR2 YYNGEE. This CDR3 has 15 residues. CDR3 coding DNA: TGTGCCAGCAGCGTGCGGGACTTCGATAACTATGGCTACACCTTC. Amino acids: CASSVRDFDNYGYTF.

The chain links TRBV19 to TRBJ1-5; D unresolved. CDR3 length equals 15 residues. Deletions cut 3 bases from V and 3 bases from J, with 12 bases between. Germline CDR1 reads LNHDA; CDR2 reads SQIVND (reference sequence). The CDR3 loop is CASSMSPENNQPQHF. The CDR3 DNA is TGTGCCAGTAGTATGTCCCCGGAGAACAATCAGCCCCAGCATTTT.

V usage is TRBV11-3 and J usage is TRBJ2-7; the match to TRBD2 covers 10 bases. This CDR3 is built from 14 residues. Trimming removed 5 bases from V and 5 bases from J; junction bases left unmatched: 6. Germline assignment: CDR1 SGHNT and CDR2 YENEEA. CDR3 DNA sequence: TGTGCCAGCAGCCCGGGACTAGCGTCTGACGAGCAGTACTTC. This gives the protein CASSPGLASDEQYF.

The chain combines TRBV29-1 with TRBJ1-1; 9 bases map to TRBD1. The trim removed 4 bases at V and 0 bases at J, leaving 9 bases unmatched. The CDR3 is made up of 16 amino acids. Germline loops: CDR1 SQVTM, CDR2 ANQGSEA. CDR3 nucleotides: TGCAGCGTTGCTGGGGACAGGGCCAGGGTGAACACTGAAGCTTTCTTT. Residues: CSVAGDRARVNTEAFF.

The chain couples TRBV7-3 to TRBJ2-4; D is possibly TRBD2 (5 bases). Looked up from germline, CDR1 is SGHTA and CDR2 is FQGTGA. Trimming left V 2 bases short and J 5 bases short, with 13 bases between. This CDR3 region has 15 residues. The CDR3 coding sequence is TGTGCCAGCAGCTTATCCCACGGGATCCAAAACATTCAGTACTTC. Protein product: CASSLSHGIQNIQYF. Together with reference TRBV7-3 and TRBJ2-4, the CDR3 gives the full variable domain: GAGVSQTPSNKVTEKGKYVELRCDPISGHTALYWYRQSLGQGPEFLIYFQGTGAADDSGLPNDRFFAVRPEGSVSTLKIQRTERGDSAVYLCASSLSHGIQNIQYFGAGTRLSVL.

The genes are TRBV7-2 and TRBJ2-7; TRBD1 agrees at 10 bases. This CDR3 contains 14 residues. V was clipped by 4 bases and J by 4 bases; unmatched bases: 4. Germline V CDR1 and CDR2: SGHTA, FQGNSA. CDR3 amino acids: CASSSGQGWYEQYF. The DNA for the CDR3 is TGTGCCAGCAGCTCGGGACAGGGGTGGTACGAGCAGTACTTC. Full variable domain (missing parts from reference TRBV7-2 and TRBJ2-7): GAGVSQSPSNKVTEKGKDVELRCDPISGHTALYWYRQSLGQGLEFLIYFQGNSAPDKSGLPSDRFSAERTGGSVSTLTIQRTQQEDSAVYLCASSSGQGWYEQYFGPGTRLTVT.

This clone was counted once. V usage is TRBV19 and J usage is TRBJ2-1; tentative D call: TRBD1 (5 bases). With 2 bases removed from V and 2 bases from J, the gap between germline ends came to 16 bases. CDR3 length equals 17 residues. Germline-derived CDR1 and CDR2 are LNHDA and SQIVND (reference sequence). CDR3 sequence reads: CASSIRRAGRPYNEQFF. CDR3 bases: TGTGCCAGTAGTATACGTAGGGCAGGGCGGCCCTACAATGAGCAGTTCTTC. Together with reference TRBV19 and TRBJ2-1, the CDR3 gives the full variable domain: DGGITQSPKYLFRKEGQNVTLSCEQNLNHDAMYWYRQDPGQGLRLIYYSQIVNDFQKGDIAEGYSVSREKKESFPLTVTSAQKNPTAFYLCASSIRRAGRPYNEQFFGPGTRLTVL.

J is TRBJ2-2 and V is TRBV12-3 or TRBV12-4, with D perhaps matching TRBD1 (5 bases). V lost 7 bases and J lost 6, with 6 bases in between. The CDR3 has 11 residues. In DNA, the CDR3 is TGTGCCAGCAAGACAGCCGGGGAGCTGTTTTTT. It codes for CASKTAGELFF.

The chain carries TRBV19 and TRBJ1-1; 10 nucleotides line up with TRBD1. The CDR3 consists of 15 residues. V trimming: 3 bases; J trimming: 7 bases; junction bases outside the gene matches: 8. Germline V CDR1 and CDR2: LNHDA, SQIVND (reference sequence). This CDR3 reads CASSIPGQGNGEAFF. CDR3 DNA: TGTGCCAGTAGTATCCCGGGACAGGGGAATGGTGAAGCTTTCTTT.

The chain has TRBV5-1 and TRBJ1-1, with D possibly being TRBD1 (5 bases). This CDR3 is 17 amino acids long. The germline CDR1 and CDR2 sequences are SGHRS and YFSETQ. Trimming took off 3 bases at V and 2 bases at J, with 20 bases between the two ends. CDR3 protein: CASSWRQARGLNTEAFF. The CDR3 DNA follows: TGCGCCAGCAGCTGGCGGCAGGCTAGGGGTCTAAACACTGAAGCTTTCTTT.

The chain uses TRBV5-1 and TRBJ1-2; TRBD1 matches at 9 bases. Germline V CDR1 and CDR2: SGHRS, YFSETQ. The CDR3 has 15 residues. V lost 2 bases, J lost 4 bases, and 6 bases stayed unmatched. The CDR3 loop reads CASSFLPGQGYGYTF. In nucleotides, the CDR3 is TGCGCCAGCAGCTTCTTACCGGGACAGGGCTATGGCTACACCTTC.

This rearrangement joins TRBV19 to TRBJ2-1; D is undetermined. CDR1 is LNHDA and CDR2 is SQIVND in the germline V gene (reference sequence). This CDR3 contains 14 residues. V lost 0 bases and J 9 bases, leaving 12 bases between the germline ends. The CDR3 nucleotides are TGTGCCAGTAGTATAGATCAATTAGCTGGTGAGCAGTTCTTC. Translating it yields CASSIDQLAGEQFF. Complete variable domain (other parts from reference TRBV19 and TRBJ2-1): DGGITQSPKYLFRKEGQNVTLSCEQNLNHDAMYWYRQDPGQGLRLIYYSQIVNDFQKGDIAEGYSVSREKKESFPLTVTSAQKNPTAFYLCASSIDQLAGEQFFGPGTRLTVL.